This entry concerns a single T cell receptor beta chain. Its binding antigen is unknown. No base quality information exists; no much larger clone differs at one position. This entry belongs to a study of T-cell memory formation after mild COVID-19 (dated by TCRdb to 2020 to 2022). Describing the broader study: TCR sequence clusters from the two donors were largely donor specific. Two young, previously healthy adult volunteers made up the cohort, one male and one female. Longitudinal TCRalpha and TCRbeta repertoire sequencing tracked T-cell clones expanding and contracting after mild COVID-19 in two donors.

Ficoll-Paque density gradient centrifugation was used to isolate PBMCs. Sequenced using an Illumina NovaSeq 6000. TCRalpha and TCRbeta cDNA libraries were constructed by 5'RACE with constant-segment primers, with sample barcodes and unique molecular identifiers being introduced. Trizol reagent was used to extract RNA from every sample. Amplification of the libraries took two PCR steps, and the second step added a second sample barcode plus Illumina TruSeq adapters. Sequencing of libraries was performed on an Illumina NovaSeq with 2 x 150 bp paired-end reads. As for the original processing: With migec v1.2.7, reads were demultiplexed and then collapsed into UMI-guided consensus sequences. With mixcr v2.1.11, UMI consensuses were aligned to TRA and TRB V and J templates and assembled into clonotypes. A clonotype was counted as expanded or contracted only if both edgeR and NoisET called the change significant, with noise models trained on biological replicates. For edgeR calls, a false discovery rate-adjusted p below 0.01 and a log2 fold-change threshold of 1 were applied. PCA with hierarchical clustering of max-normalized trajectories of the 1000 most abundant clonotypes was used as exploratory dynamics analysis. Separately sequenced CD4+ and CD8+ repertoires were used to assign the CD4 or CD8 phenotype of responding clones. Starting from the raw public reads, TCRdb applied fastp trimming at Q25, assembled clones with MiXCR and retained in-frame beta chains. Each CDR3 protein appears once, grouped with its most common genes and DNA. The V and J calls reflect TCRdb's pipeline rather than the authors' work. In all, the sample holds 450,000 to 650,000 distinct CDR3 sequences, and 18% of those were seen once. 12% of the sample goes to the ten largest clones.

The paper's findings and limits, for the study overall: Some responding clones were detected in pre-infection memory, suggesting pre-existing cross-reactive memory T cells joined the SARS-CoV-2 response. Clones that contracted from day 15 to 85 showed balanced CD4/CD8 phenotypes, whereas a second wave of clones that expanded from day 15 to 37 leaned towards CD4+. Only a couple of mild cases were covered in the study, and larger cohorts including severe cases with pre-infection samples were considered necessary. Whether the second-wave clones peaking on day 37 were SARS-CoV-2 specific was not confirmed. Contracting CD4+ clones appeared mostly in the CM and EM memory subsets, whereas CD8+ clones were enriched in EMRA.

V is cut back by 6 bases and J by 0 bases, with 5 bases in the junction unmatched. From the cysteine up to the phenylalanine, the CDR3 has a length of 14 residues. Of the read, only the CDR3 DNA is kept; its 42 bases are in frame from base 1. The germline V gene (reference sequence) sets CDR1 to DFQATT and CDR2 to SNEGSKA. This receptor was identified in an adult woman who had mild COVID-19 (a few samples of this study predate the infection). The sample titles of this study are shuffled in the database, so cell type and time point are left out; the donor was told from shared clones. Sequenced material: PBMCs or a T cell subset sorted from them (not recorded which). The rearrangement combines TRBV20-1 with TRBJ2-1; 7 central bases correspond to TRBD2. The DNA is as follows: TGCAGTGCGCTGGCGGGAGCCTCCTACAATGAGCAGTTCTTC. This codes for CSALAGASYNEQFF.